These 13 T cell receptor beta chains originate from one sample sequenced in a study of T cells expressing NK-cell markers. With the 5' RACE reads reprocessed, TCRdb shows one record per CDR3 protein and no DNA. The sample table includes a few hundred thousand distinct CDR3 sequences. Sample: blood T cells: a sorted CD56 or NKG2C T cell subset, CD4+ or CD8+ T cells, or bulk PBMC T cells (not recorded which). The receptors stem from a man between 18 and 69 years old in good health.

The chain combines TRBV27 with TRBJ2-2; TCRdb's D call, TRBD1, is unchecked because there is no DNA. Germline V gene sequence: CDR1 MNHEY, CDR2 SMNVEV (reference sequence). The CDR3 loop spans 17 amino acids. The CDR3: CASSPLDLKGNTGELFF.

The CDR3 sequence: CASSVGGGRATDTQYF. The chain carries TRBV9 and TRBJ2-3; absent DNA, TCRdb's TRBD1 call cannot be checked. The CDR3 spans 16 residues. In germline, CDR1 is SGDLS, CDR2 YYNGEE. Filled out from reference TRBV9 and TRBJ2-3, the complete variable domain reads DSGVTQTPKHLITATGQRVTLRCSPRSGDLSVYWYQQSLDQGLQFLIQYYNGEERAKGNILERFSAQQFPDLHSELNLSSLELGDSALYFCASSVGGGRATDTQYFGPGTRLTVL.

The chain recombines TRBV7-6 with TRBJ2-7; TCRdb calls TRBD1, which cannot be checked without DNA. The CDR3 totals 15 residues. From germline, CDR1 is SGHVS and CDR2 FNYEAQ. The CDR3 reads CASSSRSGAGYEQYF.

The rearrangement uses TRBV11-3 and TRBJ2-3. CDR1 is SGHNT, CDR2 YENEEA, per germline. The CDR3 loop spans 13 amino acids. The CDR3 spells CASSLGVGDTQYF.

The chain carries TRBV7-3 and TRBJ2-2; checking the TCRdb D call of TRBD2 is not possible without DNA. The CDR3 contains 16 residues. Germline V gives CDR1 SGHTA, CDR2 FQGTGA. CDR3 region: CASRGALLANTGELFF.

The gene calls are TRBV7-7 and TRBJ2-3. Germline V gives CDR1 SSHAT, CDR2 FNYEAQ (reference sequence). The CDR3 has 12 amino acids. The CDR3 protein is CASSPDGDTQYF.

CDR3 sequence: CASRATQNTEAFF. V and J are TRBV5-1 and TRBJ1-1; TCRdb's D call of TRBD1 is untestable without DNA. CDR1 and CDR2 from the germline V gene are SGHRS and YFSETQ. The CDR3 loop spans 13 amino acids.

The chain couples TRBV5-1 to TRBJ2-1; TCRdb reports TRBD2, a call that lacks DNA to check it against. The CDR3 has 18 residues. Germline V gene sequence: CDR1 SGHRS, CDR2 YFSETQ. The CDR3 loop is CASSLGGASGGAINEQFF.

The chain combines TRBV5-6 with TRBJ1-2; the TCRdb call, TRBD1, lacks DNA for checking. Germline V gene data show CDR1 as SGHDT and CDR2 as YYEEEE. The CDR3 sequence is 15 residues long. The CDR3 loop reads CASSPGVNYGRGYTF.

This rearrangement joins TRBV4-1 to TRBJ2-5; TCRdb selects TRBD1, and the lack of DNA leaves this call unchecked. The CDR3 is made up of 15 amino acids. Per germline, CDR1 MGHRA and CDR2 YSYEKL. The CDR3 here is CASSQARAGEETQYF.

The J gene is TRBJ2-7, the V gene TRBV10-3; TCRdb's assignment of TRBD2 cannot be checked, as there is no DNA. This CDR3 spans 13 amino acids. Germline CDR1 and CDR2: ENHRY and SYGVKD. CDR3 sequence: CAISEYPAREQYF.

The rearrangement links TRBV20-1 to TRBJ2-4. CDR1 is DFQATT, CDR2 SNEGSKA, per germline (reference sequence). The CDR3 length is 14 residues. The chain's CDR3 is CSAQASLAKNIQYF.

This rearrangement joins TRBV13 to TRBJ1-2; the TCRdb call, TRBD1, lacks DNA for checking. The CDR3 consists of 15 residues. Germline-derived CDR1 and CDR2 are PRHDT and FYEKMQ (reference sequence). The CDR3 reads CASSLEDRFGYGYTF.